Listed below are T cell receptor beta chains from one sample, sequenced in a study of T cells in Graves' hyperthyroidism and ophthalmopathy. MiXCR, applied by TCRdb to the multiplex PCR reads, yields one record per CDR3 protein. The sample holds about 710,000 distinct CDR3 sequences, 15% to 20% seen once. The sample was blood. These receptors were collected from a man aged 18 to 30 with Graves' hyperthyroidism. CDR3s include the opening cysteine and the closing phenylalanine or tryptophan. The D gene is left open where the match is weak. Not all rows give a size; the values are once, few, many and, for expanded clones, a class.

CDR3aa | CDR3nt | d_gene | j_gene | v_gene | abundance
CASSLPSGRHNEQFF | TGTGCCAGCAGCTTACCTAGCGGGAGACACAATGAGCAGTTCTTC | TRBD2 | TRBJ2-1 | TRBV11-2 | many
CAGRQGYEQYF | TGTGCCGGCCGACAGGGCTACGAGCAGTACTTC | TRBD1 | TRBJ2-7 | TRBV2 | NA
CASSFFVLAGGPVEQFF | TGTGCCAGCAGTTTTTTCGTATTAGCGGGAGGGCCGGTAGAGCAGTTCTTC | TRBD2 | TRBJ2-1 | TRBV12-3/TRBV12-4 | many
CAISPGQNYGYTF | TGTGCCATCAGTCCCGGACAGAACTATGGCTACACCTTC | NA | TRBJ1-2 | TRBV10-3 | few
CASSFRRVLMNTEAFF | TGTGCCAGCAGTTTCCGCCGGGTGCTGATGAACACTGAAGCTTTCTTT | NA | TRBJ1-1 | TRBV6-1 | NA
CASSAGPSYGYTF | TGTGCCAGCTCAGCGGGACCCAGCTATGGCTACACCTTC | NA | TRBJ1-2 | TRBV18 | many
CASSLRPGLAVGETQYF | TGTGCCAGCAGCCTAAGACCGGGACTAGCGGTCGGAGAGACCCAGTACTTC | TRBD2 | TRBJ2-5 | TRBV2 | NA
CAKRGVCNEQFF | TGTGCCAAAAGGGGGGTCTGCAATGAGCAGTTCTTC | NA | TRBJ2-1 | TRBV7-3 | NA
CASSPLYLQDEQYF | TGTGCCAGCAGTCCTCTTTATTTACAGGACGAGCAGTACTTC | NA | TRBJ2-7 | TRBV27 | NA
CASSLPVVGGGQETQYF | TGCGCCAGCAGCTTGCCCGTCGTAGGAGGCGGGCAAGAGACCCAGTACTTC | NA | TRBJ2-5 | TRBV5-1 | few
CASSPYGVKNEQFF | TGTGCCAGCTCACCATATGGGGTGAAGAATGAGCAGTTCTTC | NA | TRBJ2-1 | TRBV18 | NA
CSAIPRSGTLLEQYF | TGCAGTGCTATCCCCCGAAGCGGGACCCTTCTCGAGCAGTACTTC | TRBD2 | TRBJ2-7 | TRBV20-1 | many
CASSLPLSTGELFF | TGTGCCAGCAGCTTACCCCTTTCGACCGGGGAGCTGTTTTTT | NA | TRBJ2-2 | TRBV7-9 | NA
CASSPGQGGYGNQPQHF | TGCGCCAGCAGCCCCGGACAGGGGGGTTATGGCAATCAGCCCCAGCATTTT | TRBD1 | TRBJ1-5 | TRBV5-1 | NA
CASSEALGTLNF | TGTGCCAGCAGTGAAGCGCTCGGGACCCTCAACTTC | NA | TRBJ2-4 | TRBV2 | NA
CSATIGLAGDTDTQYF | TGCAGTGCTACCATCGGACTAGCGGGAGACACAGATACGCAGTATTTT | TRBD2 | TRBJ2-3 | TRBV20-1 | many
CASSQVGLAGGEQYF | TGCGCCAGCAGCCAAGTGGGACTAGCCGGCGGCGAGCAGTACTTC | TRBD2 | TRBJ2-7 | TRBV4-1 | NA
CNALRTGLSGNTIYF | TGCAATGCTCTCCGGACAGGCCTCTCTGGAAACACCATATATTTT | TRBD1 | TRBJ1-3 | TRBV20-1 | NA
CASSLGENEQFF | TGTGCCAGCAGCCTAGGGGAGAATGAGCAGTTCTTC | NA | TRBJ2-1 | TRBV7-9 | NA
CASRPGQGKGSGNQPQHF | TGTGCCAGCAGACCCGGGCAGGGGAAGGGGTCTGGCAATCAGCCCCAGCATTTT | NA | TRBJ1-5 | TRBV6-1 | NA
CASSERDRGNIQYF | TGTGCCAGCAGTGAACGGGACAGGGGAAACATTCAGTACTTC | TRBD1 | TRBJ2-4 | TRBV28 | NA
CASSRGTEFTDTQYF | TGTGCCAGCAGCCGCGGGACAGAATTCACAGATACGCAGTATTTT | NA | TRBJ2-3 | TRBV7-9 | NA
CASSLPGTSARAPFF | TGTGCCAGCAGCTTACCCGGGACTAGCGCCCGGGCCCCTTTCTTC | TRBD2 | TRBJ2-1 | TRBV7-9 | few
CAWSGRELWGYTF | TGTGCCTGGAGTGGCCGGGAACTATGGGGCTACACCTTC | NA | TRBJ1-2 | TRBV30 | many
CAISGLTSAHNEQFF | TGTGCCATCAGTGGCCTAACTAGCGCCCACAATGAGCAGTTCTTC | TRBD2 | TRBJ2-1 | TRBV10-3 | NA
CASSSSGFSYEQYF | TGCGCCAGCAGCTCTAGCGGGTTCTCCTACGAGCAGTACTTC | TRBD2 | TRBJ2-7 | TRBV5-1 | NA
CASSSNRVGNYGYTF | TGTGCCAGCAGCTCAAACAGGGTCGGGAACTATGGCTACACCTTC | NA | TRBJ1-2 | TRBV5-6 | NA
CASSIELRTSGISYNEQFF | TGTGCCAGTAGTATAGAGCTAAGGACTAGCGGGATCTCCTACAATGAGCAGTTCTTC | TRBD2 | TRBJ2-1 | TRBV19 | few
CASSLSLWGGAGNEQFF | TGTGCCAGCAGCCTAAGCCTCTGGGGGGGGGCAGGGAATGAGCAGTTCTTC | NA | TRBJ2-1 | TRBV11-3 | many
CASSQGGPFGNTQYF | TGTGCCAGCAGCCAAGGGGGCCCATTCGGAAATACGCAGTATTTT | NA | TRBJ2-3 | TRBV4-2 | NA
CGTSENVDEQFF | TGTGGGACTAGCGAAAATGTCGATGAGCAGTTCTTC | TRBD2 | TRBJ2-1 | TRBV20-1 | NA